The 18 T cell receptor beta chains in this list originate from one sample, sequenced in a study of blood T cell repertoires in COVID-19. TCRdb's copy holds only in-frame clones and misses some; the assay was immunoSEQ multiplex PCR. The profile shows 130,000 to 150,000 clones, 88% of them singletons. The material sequenced was PBMCs or T cells enriched from blood (not recorded which). These receptors were collected from a woman aged 30 to 39 with acute COVID-19.

The chain recombines TRBV18 with TRBJ2-7; 7 bases fit TRBD2. Looked up from germline, CDR1 is KGHSH and CDR2 is LQKENI. This CDR3 region has 13 residues. Unmatched junction bases numbered 3, after V lost 0 bases and J lost 7 bases. The CDR3 here is CASSPPGDYEQYF. DNA for the CDR3: TGTGCCAGCTCACCACCGGGGGACTATGAGCAGTACTTC.

This clone was seen only once. V and J are TRBV21-1 and TRBJ2-2; the tabulated D call, TRBD1, remains unverified against the DNA. TRBV21-1 is a recognized pseudogene. This CDR3 region has 19 residues. CDR3 coding DNA: TGTGCCAGCAGCAAACAACCACCGCCGGGACAGGGGAAAGCCGGGGAGCTGTTTTTT. Protein product: CASSKQPPPGQGKAGELFF.

This chain links TRBV2 with TRBJ2-7, with a possible D match to TRBD2 (6 bases). From germline, CDR1 is SNHLY and CDR2 FYNNEI. V was cut by 8 bases and J by 0 bases, with 8 bases left in between. The CDR3 contains 12 residues. The CDR3 DNA sequence: TGTGCCAGCCGGAGGGCCTCCTACGAGCAGTACTTC. Translation: CASRRASYEQYF.

The chain joins TRBV5-1 to TRBJ2-7, with 9 bases lining up with TRBD2. This CDR3 contains 15 residues. Germline lookup yields CDR1 SGHRS and CDR2 YFSETQ. J was trimmed by 2 bases and V by 3 bases; bases with no gene match: 6. CDR3 loop: CASSSQREVPYEQYF. The CDR3, as DNA: TGCGCCAGCAGCTCCCAGCGGGAGGTACCCTACGAGCAGTACTTC.

The chain employs TRBV2 and TRBJ2-7, with 8 bases identical to TRBD2. Germline V CDR1 and CDR2: SNHLY, FYNNEI. J gave up 2 bases and V 2 bases, and 5 bases lay outside the gene matches. The CDR3 sequence is 15 residues long. CDR3 sequence (DNA): TGTGCCAGCAGTGAAAATCTAGCGGGTCCCTACGAGCAGTACTTC. Translation: CASSENLAGPYEQYF. The full variable domain, with the rest looked up from reference TRBV2 and TRBJ2-7, is EPEVTQTPSHQVTQMGQEVILRCVPISNHLYFYWYRQILGQKVEFLVSFYNNEISEKSEIFDDQFSVERPDGSNFTLKIRSTKLEDSAMYFCASSENLAGPYEQYFGPGTRLTVT.

The rearrangement uses TRBV7-9 and TRBJ2-7; 10 positions match TRBD1. The V segment lost 1 base and the J segment 4 bases; nucleotides outside the gene matches: 4. The CDR3 length is 15 residues. The germline V gene has CDR1 SEHNR and CDR2 FQNEAQ (reference sequence). The CDR3 nucleotides read TGTGCCAGCAGCTTAGAGACAGGGGGCCGGTACGAGCAGTACTTC. It yields the protein CASSLETGGRYEQYF. Combining the CDR3 with reference TRBV7-9 and TRBJ2-7 gives the whole variable domain DTGVSQNPRHKITKRGQNVTFRCDPISEHNRLYWYRQTLGQGPEFLTYFQNEAQLEKSRLLSDRFSAERPKGSFSTLEIQRTEQGDSAMYLCASSLETGGRYEQYFGPGTRLTVT.

This rearrangement joins TRBV4-3 to TRBJ2-1; 9 nucleotides agree with TRBD2. The germline V gene has CDR1 LGHNA and CDR2 YSLEER. This CDR3 comprises 17 residues. Unmatched junction bases numbered 14, after V lost 4 bases and J lost 7 bases. CDR3 sequence reads: CASSLGLGAGGPNEQFF. As DNA, the CDR3 is TGCGCCAGCAGCCTAGGACTCGGGGCGGGAGGGCCAAATGAGCAGTTCTTC.

The chain uses TRBV11-2 and TRBJ2-7; no clear D. The ends were cut back, 5 bases at V and 4 bases at J, with 15 bases in the middle. Per the germline V gene, CDR1 is SGHAT and CDR2 is FQNNGV. The CDR3 sequence is 14 residues long. In DNA form, the CDR3 reads TGTGCCAGCAGCCACGGTTCTATGGTGTACGAGCAGTACTTC. This translates into CASSHGSMVYEQYF.

The chain combines TRBV7-6 with TRBJ2-1, with D tentatively TRBD1 (5 bases). V gave up 1 base and J gave up 8 bases, with 12 bases separating them. CDR3 size: 14 residues. Germline V CDR1 and CDR2: SGHVS, FNYEAQ. The CDR3 protein is CASSLEIGDHEQFF. The CDR3 region has the DNA TGTGCCAGCAGCTTAGAAATAGGGGATCATGAGCAGTTCTTC.

The rearrangement uses TRBV9 and TRBJ1-5; 9 bases map to TRBD1. The CDR3 consists of 15 residues. The junction had 5 bases not matched to a gene; V was cut back by 3 bases and J by 4 bases. Per germline, CDR1 SGDLS and CDR2 YYNGEE. Here the CDR3 DNA reads TGTGCCAGCAGCGGCGGGACAGGGAGAAATCAGCCCCAGCATTTT. It translates to CASSGGTGRNQPQHF.

The V call is TRBV19, the J call TRBJ2-1; the match to TRBD2 covers 8 bases. V lost 7 bases, J lost 7 bases, and 6 bases stayed unmatched. Germline V gene data show CDR1 as LNHDA and CDR2 as SQIVND (reference sequence). The CDR3 loop spans 13 amino acids. This CDR3 is CASIERERNEQFF. DNA of the CDR3: TGTGCCAGTATAGAGCGGGAGAGGAATGAGCAGTTCTTC.

To note about this clone: One end of the junction fails to match germline, which may point to a read error. The V and J genes are TRBV14 and TRBJ2-1, with TRBD2 matching 11 bases. The CDR3 consists of 16 residues. CDR1 SGHDN and CDR2 FVKESK come from the germline V gene. The CDR3 DNA reads as TGTGCCAGCAGTCAAGCTAGCGGGAGGAGTGTCAATGAGCAGTTCTTC. This codes for CASSQASGRSVNEQFF. The complete variable domain, with remaining parts taken from reference TRBV14 and TRBJ2-1, reads EAGVTQFPSHSVIEKGQTVTLRCDPISGHDNLYWYRRVMGKEIKFLLHFVKESKQDESGMPNNRFLAERTGGTYSTLKVQPAELEDSGVYFCASSQASGRSVNEQFFGPGTRLTVL.

V and J are TRBV7-2 and TRBJ2-4; 8 bases align to TRBD2. V was clipped by 8 bases and J by 2 bases; unmatched bases: 11. This CDR3 has 16 amino acids. The germline V gene encodes CDR1 SGHTA and CDR2 FQGNSA. The CDR3 here is CASSRPTSDPKNIQYF. The CDR3 nucleotides read TGTGCCAGCTCCCGACCGACTAGCGACCCCAAAAACATTCAGTACTTC.

The genes are TRBV9 and TRBJ1-3; D uncertain. The CDR3 runs to 15 residues. V lost 3 bases and J 4 bases, leaving 14 bases between the germline ends. Germline-derived CDR1 and CDR2 are SGDLS and YYNGEE. This CDR3 reads CASSAKNRGGNTIYF. The CDR3 nucleotides read TGTGCCAGCAGCGCAAAAAACCGAGGGGGAAACACCATATATTTT.

This clone was detected once. The chain employs TRBV7-9 and TRBJ2-7; TRBD1 matches 12 bases. With V trimmed by 3 bases and J by 7 bases, 7 bases remained unmatched. The germline CDR1 and CDR2 sequences are SEHNR and FQNEAQ (reference sequence). The CDR3 is made up of 15 amino acids. The CDR3 DNA is TGTGCCAGCAGCTTTTCGGGACAGGGGGCTTGGGAGCAGTACTTC. Translating it yields CASSFSGQGAWEQYF.

The chain links TRBV27 to TRBJ2-3, with D unresolved. Trimming removed 3 bases at V and 4 bases at J, with 11 bases between. This CDR3 comprises 14 residues. Germline lookup yields CDR1 MNHEY and CDR2 SMNVEV (reference sequence). Here the CDR3 reads CASSLAGTPDTQYF. The CDR3 DNA is TGTGCCAGCAGTTTGGCAGGTACCCCAGATACGCAGTATTTT.

This chain links TRBV28 with TRBJ1-3; D remains ambiguous. Trimming removed 3 bases from V and 0 bases from J, with 6 bases in between. There are 14 residues in the CDR3. Germline lookup yields CDR1 MDHEN and CDR2 SYDVKM. CDR3 amino acids: CASSFEFSGNTIYF. The CDR3 DNA follows: TGTGCCAGCAGTTTCGAGTTCTCTGGAAACACCATATATTTT.

This clone was picked up one time. This chain links TRBV7-8 with TRBJ2-7, with a weak D call TRBD1 (5 bases). V was trimmed by 3 bases and J by 2 bases, leaving 14 bases between them. This CDR3 is 15 amino acids long. CDR1 and CDR2 (germline): SGHVS, FQNEAQ. CDR3 amino acids: CASSFGDSGTYEQYF. In DNA, the CDR3 is TGTGCCAGCAGCTTCGGTGACAGTGGAACCTACGAGCAGTACTTC.